This entry lists 12 T cell receptor beta chains sequenced from one sample in a study of OX40 agonist ivuxolimab in advanced cancers. Repertoires were generated with immunoSEQ multiplex PCR, while TCRdb's copy carries only in-frame clones and drops some. The sample lists some 86,000 clones, about 95% occurring once. The starting material was CD4+ or CD8+ T cells sorted from blood, obtained in a trial of the OX40 agonist ivuxolimab. The receptors were gathered from an adult with an advanced solid tumor such as melanoma, head and neck, liver or kidney cancer.

The chain combines TRBV28 with TRBJ1-2, with D unresolved. CDR3 size: 11 residues. Between the trimmed V and J ends, which lost 3 bases and 3 bases, there was a span of 2 bases. The germline V gene encodes CDR1 MDHEN and CDR2 SYDVKM. The CDR3 sequence: CASSLDYGYTF. For the CDR3, the DNA is TGTGCCAGCAGTTTGGACTATGGCTACACCTTC.

This clone has only one observation. The rearrangement uses TRBV11-3 and TRBJ2-7; perhaps D is TRBD1 or TRBD2 (5 bases each). The CDR3 totals 13 residues. Germline CDR1 reads SGHNT; CDR2 reads YENEEA. Trimming removed 1 base from V and 2 bases from J, with 6 bases in between. The CDR3 bases are TGTGCCAGCAGCTTAGGGGGGACCTACGAGCAGTACTTC. Translated, it gives CASSLGGTYEQYF.

This clone was found once. The chain has TRBV6-5 and TRBJ2-3; 12 nucleotides match TRBD1. This CDR3 region has 15 residues. Trimming removed 7 bases from V and 1 base from J; junction bases left unmatched: 3. Germline lookup yields CDR1 MNHEY and CDR2 SVGAGI. The CDR3 DNA sequence: TGTGCCAGCATTGGGACAGGGGGCGGCACAGATACGCAGTATTTT. Its protein product is CASIGTGGGTDTQYF.

The rearrangement uses TRBV2 and TRBJ2-1, with 9 bases aligning to TRBD2. Germline loops: CDR1 SNHLY, CDR2 FYNNEI. This CDR3 has 16 amino acids. The trim removed 2 bases at V and 10 bases at J, leaving 12 bases unmatched. The CDR3: CASSEPGTSPLEEQFF. DNA for the CDR3: TGTGCCAGCAGTGAACCCGGGACTAGCCCCTTGGAGGAGCAGTTCTTC.

The rearrangement uses TRBV27 and TRBJ2-7; D call uncertain. V gave up 5 bases and J gave up 2 bases, with 7 bases separating them. The CDR3 consists of 12 residues. Germline V CDR1 and CDR2: MNHEY, SMNVEV (reference sequence). CDR3 nucleotides: TGTGCCAGCAGTCCCAGCCCCTACGAGCAGTACTTC. Amino acid sequence: CASSPSPYEQYF.

This chain connects TRBV7-9 to TRBJ2-3; TRBD1 aligns across 8 bases. V was clipped by 5 bases and J by 2 bases; unmatched bases: 9. The CDR3 totals 16 residues. Germline V gene lookup returns CDR1 SEHNR and CDR2 FQNEAQ (reference sequence). CDR3 in amino acids: CASSPRLGQDTDTQYF. The CDR3 bases are TGTGCCAGCAGCCCGAGGCTGGGACAGGACACAGATACGCAGTATTTT. Looking up the rest from reference TRBV7-9 and TRBJ2-3 gives the full variable domain: DTGVSQNPRHKITKRGQNVTFRCDPISEHNRLYWYRQTLGQGPEFLTYFQNEAQLEKSRLLSDRFSAERPKGSFSTLEIQRTEQGDSAMYLCASSPRLGQDTDTQYFGPGTRLTVL.

CDR3 protein: CASSLGAGGLAKNIQYF. As DNA, the CDR3 is TGTGCCAGCAGTTTAGGGGCAGGGGGACTAGCCAAAAACATTCAGTACTTC. V is TRBV28 and J is TRBJ2-4; TRBD1 is a possible D gene (7 bases). The CDR3 loop spans 17 amino acids. CDR1 MDHEN and CDR2 SYDVKM come from the germline V gene. V was clipped by 2 bases and J by 0 bases, with 14 bases between them.

This chain joins TRBV19 and TRBJ1-1; D not certain. The V end was cut by 6 bases, the J end by 8 bases, with 13 bases between. The CDR3 contains 12 residues. Germline CDR1 is LNHDA and CDR2 is SQIVND (reference sequence). CDR3 loop: CASRTYAAEAFF. In DNA, the CDR3 is TGTGCCAGTAGAACCTACGCGGCCGAAGCTTTCTTT.

The rearrangement uses TRBV30 and TRBJ2-3; the D is unclear. The V gene lost 5 bases and the J gene lost 3 bases, with 18 bases spanning the gap. This CDR3 spans 15 amino acids. In germline, CDR1 is GTSNPN, CDR2 SVGIG (reference sequence). The CDR3 sequence is CAWRRFMELTDTQYF. In nucleotides, the CDR3 is TGTGCCTGGCGGCGCTTCATGGAATTGACAGATACGCAGTATTTT. Complete variable domain (other parts from reference TRBV30 and TRBJ2-3): SQTIHQWPATLVQPVGSPLSLECTVEGTSNPNLYWYRQAAGRGLQLLFYSVGIGQISSEVPQNLSASRPQDRQFILSSKKLLLSDSGFYLCAWRRFMELTDTQYFGPGTRLTVL.

Points on this clone: At one end, the junction sequence differs from germline, possibly due to a read error. V usage is TRBV2 and J usage is TRBJ1-2, with D maybe TRBD1 (6 bases). The CDR3 is 16 residues long. Germline lookup yields CDR1 SNHLY and CDR2 FYNNEI. In DNA form, the CDR3 reads TGTGCCCGCAGTGAATTGGTCAGGGGCGATAACTATGGCTACACCTTC. Amino acid sequence: CARSELVRGDNYGYTF.

The rearrangement links TRBV7-3 to TRBJ2-3, with 8 bases aligning to TRBD1. The V and J ends lost 6 bases and 4 bases, in that order; junction bases with no gene match: 3. Germline CDR1 reads SGHTA; CDR2 reads FQGTGA. The CDR3 is made up of 13 amino acids. CDR3 nucleotide sequence: TGTGCCAGCAGTTCACAGGGGGCAGATACGCAGTATTTT. Translation: CASSSQGADTQYF.

The chain combines TRBV11-2 with TRBJ2-7; TRBD2 agrees at 8 bases. The V and J ends lost 4 bases and 0 bases, in that order; junction bases with no gene match: 5. This CDR3 is built from 15 residues. Per the germline V gene, CDR1 is SGHAT and CDR2 is FQNNGV. CDR3 sequence: CASSSRGESSYEQYF. The CDR3 coding sequence is TGTGCCAGCAGCTCGCGGGGGGAAAGCTCCTACGAGCAGTACTTC. The variable domain in full, completed from reference TRBV11-2 and TRBJ2-7, reads EAGVAQSPRYKIIEKRQSVAFWCNPISGHATLYWYQQILGQGPKLLIQFQNNGVVDDSQLPKDRFSAERLKGVDSTLKIQPAKLEDSAVYLCASSSRGESSYEQYFGPGTRLTVT.